The present T cell receptor beta chain was sequenced within a study of control samples from healthy donors and cancer patients. Looked up from germline, CDR1 is MNHEY and CDR2 is SVGAGI. Trimming removed 2 bases from V and 4 bases from J; junction bases left unmatched: 4. This CDR3 is built from 15 residues. Using immunoSEQ multiplex PCR, the repertoire was profiled, and TCRdb retains in-frame clones only, with some absent. The sample holds about 100,000 clones, about 90% seen once. The source of this sequence is a woman aged 45-65 years in good health. The sequenced sample consisted of blood. The gene calls are TRBV6-5 and TRBJ2-2; 7 nucleotides line up with TRBD2. In DNA form, the CDR3 reads TGTGCCAGCAGTTACCGGCGGGGGAGCACCGGGGAGCTGTTTTTT. Translating gives CASSYRRGSTGELFF.